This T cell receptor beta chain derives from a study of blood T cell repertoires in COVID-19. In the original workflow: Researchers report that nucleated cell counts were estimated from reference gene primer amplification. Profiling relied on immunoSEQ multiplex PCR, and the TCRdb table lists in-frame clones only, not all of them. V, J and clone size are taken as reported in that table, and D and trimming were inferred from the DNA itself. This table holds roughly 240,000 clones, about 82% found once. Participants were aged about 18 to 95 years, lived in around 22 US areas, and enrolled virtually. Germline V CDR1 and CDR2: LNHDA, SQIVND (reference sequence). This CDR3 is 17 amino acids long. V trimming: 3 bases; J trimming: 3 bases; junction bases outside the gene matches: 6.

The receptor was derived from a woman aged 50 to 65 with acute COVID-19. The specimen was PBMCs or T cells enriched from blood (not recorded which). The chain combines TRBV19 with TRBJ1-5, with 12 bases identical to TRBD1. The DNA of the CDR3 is TGTGCCAGTAGTATCCGGGGGACAGGGGGCCCCAATCAGCCCCAGCATTTT. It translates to CASSIRGTGGPNQPQHF.